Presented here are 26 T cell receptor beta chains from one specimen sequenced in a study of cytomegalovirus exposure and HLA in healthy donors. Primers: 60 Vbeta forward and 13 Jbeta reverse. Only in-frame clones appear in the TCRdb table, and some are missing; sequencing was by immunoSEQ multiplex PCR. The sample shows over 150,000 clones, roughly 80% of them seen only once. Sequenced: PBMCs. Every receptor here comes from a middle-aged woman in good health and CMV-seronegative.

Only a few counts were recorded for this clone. For the CDR3, the DNA is TGCGCCAGCAGCCAATGGACAGCGAGCCCGGACACTGAAGCTTTCTTT. Translation: CASSQWTASPDTEAFF. V and J are TRBV5-1 and TRBJ1-1; D perhaps matches TRBD1 (6 bases). Germline assignment: CDR1 SGHRS and CDR2 YFSETQ. This CDR3 contains 16 residues. Trimming stripped 4 bases from V and 3 bases from J, with 19 bases between.

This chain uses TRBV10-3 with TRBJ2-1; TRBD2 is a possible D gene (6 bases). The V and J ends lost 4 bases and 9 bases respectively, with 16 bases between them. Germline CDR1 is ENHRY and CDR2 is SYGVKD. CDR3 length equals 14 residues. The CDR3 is CAISVIGQGGEQFF. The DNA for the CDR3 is TGTGCCATCAGTGTAATAGGTCAGGGAGGTGAGCAGTTCTTC.

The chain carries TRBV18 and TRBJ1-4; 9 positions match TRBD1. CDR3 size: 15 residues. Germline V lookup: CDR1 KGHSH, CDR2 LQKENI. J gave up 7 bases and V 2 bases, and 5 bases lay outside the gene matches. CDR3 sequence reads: CASSPGTGPSEKLFF. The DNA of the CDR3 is TGTGCCAGCTCACCAGGGACAGGGCCCTCTGAAAAACTGTTTTTT.

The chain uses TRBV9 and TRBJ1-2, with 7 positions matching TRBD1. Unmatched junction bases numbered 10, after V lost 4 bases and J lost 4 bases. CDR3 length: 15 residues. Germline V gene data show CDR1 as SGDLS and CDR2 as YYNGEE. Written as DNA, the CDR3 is TGTGCCAGCAGCACCACCGGGACAGACCTCTATGGCTACACCTTC. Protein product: CASSTTGTDLYGYTF.

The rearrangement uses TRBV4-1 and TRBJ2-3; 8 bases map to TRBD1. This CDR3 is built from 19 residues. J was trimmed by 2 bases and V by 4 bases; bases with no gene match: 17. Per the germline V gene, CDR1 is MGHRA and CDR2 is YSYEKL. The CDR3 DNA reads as TGCGCCAGCAGCCTGGGGCAGGACAGGGTTTCCAGATACACAGATACGCAGTATTTT. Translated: CASSLGQDRVSRYTDTQYF.

The CDR3 region has the DNA TGTGCCAGCTCTACCGGGACAGAGAAAGCAGATACGCAGTATTTT. Its protein product is CASSTGTEKADTQYF. The chain links TRBV6-5 to TRBJ2-3; 7 bases agree with TRBD1. The germline V gene encodes CDR1 MNHEY and CDR2 SVGAGI. The ends lost 8 bases at V and 4 bases at J; junction bases unmatched: 12. The CDR3 runs to 15 residues.

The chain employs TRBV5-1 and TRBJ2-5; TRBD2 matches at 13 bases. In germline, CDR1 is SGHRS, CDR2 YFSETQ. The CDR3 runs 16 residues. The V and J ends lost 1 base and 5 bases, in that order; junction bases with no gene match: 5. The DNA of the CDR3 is TGCGCCAGCAGCTTGACTAGCGGGGGGGCTGGGGAGACCCAGTACTTC. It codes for CASSLTSGGAGETQYF.

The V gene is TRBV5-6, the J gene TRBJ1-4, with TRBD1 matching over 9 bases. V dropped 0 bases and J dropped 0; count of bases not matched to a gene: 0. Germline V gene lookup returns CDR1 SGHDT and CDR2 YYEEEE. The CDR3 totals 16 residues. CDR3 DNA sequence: TGTGCCAGCAGCTTGGGACAGGGGGCAACTAATGAAAAACTGTTTTTT. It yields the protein CASSLGQGATNEKLFF.

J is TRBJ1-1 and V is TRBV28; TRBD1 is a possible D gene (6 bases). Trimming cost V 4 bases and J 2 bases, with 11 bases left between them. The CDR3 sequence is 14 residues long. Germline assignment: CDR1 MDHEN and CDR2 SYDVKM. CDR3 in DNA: TGTGCCAGCAGTTCCCCGGACAGAAACACTGAAGCTTTCTTT. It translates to CASSSPDRNTEAFF.

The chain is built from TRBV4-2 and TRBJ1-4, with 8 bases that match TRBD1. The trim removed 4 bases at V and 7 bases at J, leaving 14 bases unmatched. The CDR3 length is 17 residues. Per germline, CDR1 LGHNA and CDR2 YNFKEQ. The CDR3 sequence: CASSPPQLDRGAEKLFF. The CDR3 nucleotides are TGTGCCAGCAGCCCTCCCCAATTAGACAGGGGCGCTGAAAAACTGTTTTTT.

The CDR3 here is CASSDPPGSGRQTDTQYF. The CDR3 DNA reads TGTGCCAGCAGTGACCCCCCGGGTAGCGGGAGACAGACAGATACGCAGTATTTT. The chain uses TRBV6-4 and TRBJ2-3; TRBD2 matches 9 bases. Germline-derived CDR1 and CDR2 are MRHNA and SNTAGT. V lost 2 bases and J lost 3; bases outside the gene matches: 12. The CDR3 has 18 residues.

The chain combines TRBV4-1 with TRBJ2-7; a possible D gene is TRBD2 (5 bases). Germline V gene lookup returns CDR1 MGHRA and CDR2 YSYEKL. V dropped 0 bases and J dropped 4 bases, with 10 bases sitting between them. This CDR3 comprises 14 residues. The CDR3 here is CASSQEVPGYEQYF. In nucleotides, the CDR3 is TGCGCCAGCAGCCAAGAAGTGCCGGGATACGAGCAGTACTTC.

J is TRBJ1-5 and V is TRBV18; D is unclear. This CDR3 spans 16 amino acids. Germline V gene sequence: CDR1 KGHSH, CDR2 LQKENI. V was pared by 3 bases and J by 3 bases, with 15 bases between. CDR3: CASSPDSANNNQPQHF. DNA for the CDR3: TGTGCCAGCTCACCCGACTCTGCGAATAACAATCAGCCCCAGCATTTT.

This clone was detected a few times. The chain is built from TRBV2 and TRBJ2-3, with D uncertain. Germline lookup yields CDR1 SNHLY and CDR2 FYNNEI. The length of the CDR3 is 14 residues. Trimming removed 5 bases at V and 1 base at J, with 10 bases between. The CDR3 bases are TGTGCCAGCAGTCGTTGGAGAGGCACAGATACGCAGTATTTT. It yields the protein CASSRWRGTDTQYF.

The CDR3 DNA follows: TGTGCCAGCCAATACCGGGACAGGGTCGGAAACACCATATATTTT. It translates to CASQYRDRVGNTIYF. This rearrangement joins TRBV19 to TRBJ1-3; TRBD1 matches at 9 bases. This CDR3 spans 15 amino acids. Germline V gene sequence: CDR1 LNHDA, CDR2 SQIVND (reference sequence). V was pared by 9 bases and J by 4 bases, with 10 bases of the junction left unmatched.

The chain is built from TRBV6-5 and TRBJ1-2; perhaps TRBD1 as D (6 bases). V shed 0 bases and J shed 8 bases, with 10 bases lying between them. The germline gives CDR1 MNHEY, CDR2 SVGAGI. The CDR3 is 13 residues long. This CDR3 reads CASSYSAGEGYTF. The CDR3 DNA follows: TGTGCCAGCAGTTACTCGGCAGGGGAGGGCTACACCTTC.

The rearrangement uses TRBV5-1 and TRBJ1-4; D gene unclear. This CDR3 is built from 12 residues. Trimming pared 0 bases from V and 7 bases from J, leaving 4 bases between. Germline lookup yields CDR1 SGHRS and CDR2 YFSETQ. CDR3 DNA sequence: TGCGCCAGCAGCTTGGACGGTGAAAAACTGTTTTTT. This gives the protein CASSLDGEKLFF.

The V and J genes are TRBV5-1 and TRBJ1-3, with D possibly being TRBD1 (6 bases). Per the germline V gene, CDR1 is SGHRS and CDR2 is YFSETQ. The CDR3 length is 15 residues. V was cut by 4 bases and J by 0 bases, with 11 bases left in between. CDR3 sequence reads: CASSEQGISGNTIYF. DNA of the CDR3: TGCGCCAGCAGCGAACAGGGCATCTCTGGAAACACCATATATTTT.

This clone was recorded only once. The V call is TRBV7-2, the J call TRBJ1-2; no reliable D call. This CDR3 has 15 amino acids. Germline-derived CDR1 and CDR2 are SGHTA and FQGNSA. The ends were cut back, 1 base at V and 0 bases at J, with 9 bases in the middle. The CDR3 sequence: CASSLEGGANYGYTF. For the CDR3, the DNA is TGTGCCAGCAGCTTAGAAGGCGGGGCTAACTATGGCTACACCTTC.

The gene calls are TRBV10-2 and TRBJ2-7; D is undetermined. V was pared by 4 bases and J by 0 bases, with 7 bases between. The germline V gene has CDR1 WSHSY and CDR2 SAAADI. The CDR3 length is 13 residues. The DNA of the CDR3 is TGCGCCAGCAGTGCACTGTTCTCCTACGAGCAGTACTTC. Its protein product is CASSALFSYEQYF.

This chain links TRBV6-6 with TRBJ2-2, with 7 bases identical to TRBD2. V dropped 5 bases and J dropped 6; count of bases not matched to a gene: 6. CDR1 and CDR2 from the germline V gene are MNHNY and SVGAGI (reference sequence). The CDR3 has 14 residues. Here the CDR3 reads CASSTSVGAGELFF. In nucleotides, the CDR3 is TGTGCCAGCAGTACTAGCGTCGGGGCCGGGGAGCTGTTTTTT.

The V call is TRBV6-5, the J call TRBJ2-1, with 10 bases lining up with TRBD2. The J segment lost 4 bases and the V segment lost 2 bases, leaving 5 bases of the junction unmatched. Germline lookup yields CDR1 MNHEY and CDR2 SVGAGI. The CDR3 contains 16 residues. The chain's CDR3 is CASSYAMGLAYNEQFF. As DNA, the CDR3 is TGTGCCAGCAGTTACGCCATGGGACTAGCGTACAATGAGCAGTTCTTC.

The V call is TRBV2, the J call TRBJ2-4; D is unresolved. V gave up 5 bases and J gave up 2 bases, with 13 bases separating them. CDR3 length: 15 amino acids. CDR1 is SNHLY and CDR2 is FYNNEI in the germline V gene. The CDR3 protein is CASSTPTDPKNIQYF. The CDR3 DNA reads TGTGCCAGCAGTACCCCTACAGACCCCAAAAACATTCAGTACTTC.

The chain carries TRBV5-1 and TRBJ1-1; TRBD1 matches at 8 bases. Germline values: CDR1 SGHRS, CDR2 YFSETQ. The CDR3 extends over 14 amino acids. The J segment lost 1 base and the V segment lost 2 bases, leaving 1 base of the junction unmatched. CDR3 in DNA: TGCGCCAGCAGCTTTGGGACAGGGAACACTGAAGCTTTCTTT. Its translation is CASSFGTGNTEAFF.

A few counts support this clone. In nucleotides, the CDR3 is TGTGCCAGCAGTGATGGCCGGGGAGATACGCAGTATTTT. It yields the protein CASSDGRGDTQYF. The chain recombines TRBV6-4 with TRBJ2-3; possible D gene TRBD2, 5 bases. The CDR3 is made up of 13 amino acids. The V gene lost 3 bases and the J gene lost 5 bases, with 9 bases spanning the gap. Germline CDR1 and CDR2: MRHNA and SNTAGT.

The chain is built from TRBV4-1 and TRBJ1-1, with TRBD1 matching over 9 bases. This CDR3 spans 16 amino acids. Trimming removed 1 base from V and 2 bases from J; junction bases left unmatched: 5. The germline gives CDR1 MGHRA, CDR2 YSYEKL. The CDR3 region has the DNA TGCGCCAGCAGCCAAGGTAACAGGGGGCGAAACACTGAAGCTTTCTTT. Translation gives CASSQGNRGRNTEAFF.